Presented here are 19 T cell receptor beta chains from one specimen sequenced in a study of cytomegalovirus exposure and HLA in healthy donors. 60 Vbeta and 13 Jbeta primers were used in PCR. The table came from immunoSEQ multiplex PCR; TCRdb's copy has only in-frame clones and leaves some out. Of roughly 160,000 clones listed, roughly 81% are singletons. Source material: PBMCs. Receptors originate from a man aged 30-40 years in good health and CMV-seropositive.

The chain joins TRBV11-2 to TRBJ2-7; the D gene is possibly TRBD2 (5 bases). V lost 0 bases, J lost 7 bases, and 13 bases lay in between. The CDR3 consists of 14 residues. Germline V gives CDR1 SGHAT, CDR2 FQNNGV. The CDR3 loop is CASSLDWRRGEQYF. The CDR3 nucleotides read TGTGCCAGCAGCTTAGATTGGAGGCGAGGGGAGCAGTACTTC.

V is TRBV27 and J is TRBJ2-1, with D tentatively TRBD1 (5 bases). The CDR3 is 13 residues long. V lost 5 bases and J lost 9, with 14 bases in between. Germline loops: CDR1 MNHEY, CDR2 SMNVEV (reference sequence). The CDR3 DNA is TGTGCCAGCAGTCCCACGACAGAGACTGAGCAGTTCTTC. Its protein is CASSPTTETEQFF.

The rearrangement uses TRBV2 and TRBJ2-3, with D hard to call. Per germline, CDR1 SNHLY and CDR2 FYNNEI. V shed 3 bases and J shed 2 bases, with 6 bases lying between them. The CDR3 runs 13 residues. CDR3 in DNA: TGTGCCAGCAGTGAGCGCCTCACAGATACGCAGTATTTT. Its protein is CASSERLTDTQYF.

The V and J genes are TRBV19 and TRBJ2-5; TRBD2 matches at 11 bases. The CDR3 sequence is 17 residues long. Losses at the gene ends were 3 bases for V and 4 bases for J; bases not matched to a gene: 10. Germline V gene data show CDR1 as LNHDA and CDR2 as SQIVND (reference sequence). The CDR3 nucleotides are TGTGCCAGTAGTATTCGGCTACTAGCGGGAGTGAGAGAGACCCAGTACTTC. Its protein is CASSIRLLAGVRETQYF.

In the case of this clone: One end of the junction does not line up with germline, which may come from a read error. This chain links TRBV7-9 with TRBJ2-7; the D gene is possibly TRBD1 (5 bases). Germline lookup yields CDR1 SEHNR and CDR2 FQNEAQ (reference sequence). This CDR3 comprises 16 residues. CDR3 DNA: TGTTCCAGCAGCTTAGCCACAGGAACAAGAGCGTACGAGCAGTACTTC. It yields the protein CSSSLATGTRAYEQYF.

The gene calls are TRBV7-9 and TRBJ2-7, with 7 bases identical to TRBD2. The CDR3 totals 14 residues. Trimming took 5 bases from V and 3 from J; bases not matched to a gene: 7. Germline loops: CDR1 SEHNR, CDR2 FQNEAQ (reference sequence). CDR3 protein: CASSQGTKNYEQYV. The DNA for the CDR3 is TGTGCCAGCAGCCAAGGGACTAAGAACTACGAGCAGTACGTC.

The chain recombines TRBV6-6 with TRBJ2-1; possible D gene TRBD2, 6 bases. The CDR3 totals 15 residues. Between the trimmed V and J ends, which lost 0 bases and 6 bases, there was a span of 12 bases. From germline, CDR1 is MNHNY and CDR2 SVGAGI (reference sequence). CDR3 nucleotide sequence: TGTGCCAGCAGTTACTCGGGACTTTATGGCAATGAGCAGTTCTTC. Translated: CASSYSGLYGNEQFF.

The rearrangement joins TRBV5-1 to TRBJ2-3; TRBD2 is a possible D gene (6 bases). Germline V gene sequence: CDR1 SGHRS, CDR2 YFSETQ. The V and J ends lost 0 bases and 2 bases respectively, with 13 bases between them. CDR3 length: 16 amino acids. CDR3 sequence (DNA): TGCGCCAGCAGCTTGGCCGTAGGCGGGGACACAGATACGCAGTATTTT. It translates to CASSLAVGGDTDTQYF.

The J gene is TRBJ1-1, the V gene TRBV5-6; TRBD1 matches at 8 bases. This CDR3 is 13 amino acids long. Looked up from germline, CDR1 is SGHDT and CDR2 is YYEEEE. Germline trimming cut 4 bases from V and 4 bases from J; bases unmatched to any gene: 3. CDR3 sequence: CASSDTGGTEAFF. CDR3 in DNA: TGTGCCAGCAGCGATACAGGGGGCACTGAAGCTTTCTTT.

The chain carries TRBV14 and TRBJ2-2; TRBD1 agrees at 7 bases. The CDR3 runs 15 residues. The junction had 8 bases not matched to a gene; V was cut back by 6 bases and J by 4 bases. CDR1 is SGHDN and CDR2 is FVKESK in the germline V gene. CDR3 in DNA: TGTGCCAGCAGGCAAACAGGGGCGGCCACCGGGGAGCTGTTTTTT. Encoded protein: CASRQTGAATGELFF.

The chain recombines TRBV5-4 with TRBJ1-1; 9 bases align to TRBD1. Germline CDR1 and CDR2: SGHNT and YYREEE (reference sequence). The CDR3 covers 20 residues. The junction had 23 bases not matched to a gene; V was cut back by 5 bases and J by 3 bases. The CDR3 loop reads CASRSPTPGTGKPLYTEAFF. For the CDR3, the DNA is TGTGCCAGCAGATCACCGACCCCCGGGACAGGGAAGCCCCTGTACACTGAAGCTTTCTTT.

The V call is TRBV5-1, the J call TRBJ2-1; 7 bases match TRBD1. This CDR3 has 17 residues. CDR1 is SGHRS and CDR2 is YFSETQ in the germline V gene. The junction had 8 bases not matched to a gene; V was cut back by 2 bases and J by 0 bases. CDR3 loop: CASSLVGAGGSYNEQFF. The CDR3 DNA reads as TGCGCCAGCAGCTTAGTTGGGGCAGGGGGCTCCTACAATGAGCAGTTCTTC.

The J gene is TRBJ2-3, the V gene TRBV18; 11 bases map to TRBD2. CDR3 length: 17 residues. Germline V gene data show CDR1 as KGHSH and CDR2 as LQKENI. Trimming took 3 bases from V and 5 from J; bases not matched to a gene: 10. The CDR3 bases are TGTGCCAGCTCACCTTCACTAGCGGGAGCGGCCCGAGATACGCAGTATTTT. Translation: CASSPSLAGAARDTQYF. Using reference TRBV18 and TRBJ2-3 for the parts outside the CDR3, the full variable domain is NAGVMQNPRHLVRRRGQEARLRCSPMKGHSHVYWYRQLPEEGLKFMVYLQKENIIDESGMPKERFSAEFPKEGPSILRIQQVVRGDSAAYFCASSPSLAGAARDTQYFGPGTRLTVL.

This chain joins TRBV18 and TRBJ1-4; D uncertain. Germline V CDR1 and CDR2: KGHSH, LQKENI. Deletions cut 6 bases from V and 3 bases from J, with 14 bases between. This CDR3 contains 15 residues. CDR3 coding DNA: TGTGCCAGCTCCCAAACAGTTTCGCCTAATGAAAAACTGTTTTTT. Its translation: CASSQTVSPNEKLFF.

This clone was seen once. The CDR3 spells CASSLSTGSRDEQFF. CDR3 nucleotide sequence: TGTGCCAGCAGCTTGAGTACTGGTTCACGGGATGAGCAGTTCTTC. The chain carries TRBV5-4 and TRBJ2-1; D unclear. Per germline, CDR1 SGHNT and CDR2 YYREEE (reference sequence). The CDR3 is 15 amino acids. V was trimmed by 1 base and J by 8 bases, leaving 16 bases between them.

J is TRBJ1-3 and V is TRBV2, with 8 bases fitting TRBD1. Germline lookup yields CDR1 SNHLY and CDR2 FYNNEI. The CDR3 totals 15 residues. The V gene end was trimmed by 5 bases and the J gene end by 2 bases; junction bases not matched to a gene: 5. This CDR3 reads CASSRDRSTGNTIYF. The CDR3, as DNA: TGTGCCAGCAGTCGGGACAGGTCGACTGGAAACACCATATATTTT.

V is TRBV19 and J is TRBJ2-2; D perhaps matches TRBD2 (5 bases). V was shortened by 2 bases and J by 6 bases, with 13 bases between the two germline ends. The CDR3 is made up of 15 amino acids. The germline V gene has CDR1 LNHDA and CDR2 SQIVND (reference sequence). The CDR3: CASSIPGWGAGELFF. The CDR3 DNA follows: TGTGCCAGTAGTATACCGGGATGGGGAGCCGGGGAGCTGTTTTTT. The variable domain in full, with the rest retrieved from reference TRBV19 and TRBJ2-2, is DGGITQSPKYLFRKEGQNVTLSCEQNLNHDAMYWYRQDPGQGLRLIYYSQIVNDFQKGDIAEGYSVSREKKESFPLTVTSAQKNPTAFYLCASSIPGWGAGELFFGEGSRLTVL.

This clone has only a few counts. V usage is TRBV7-9 and J usage is TRBJ1-1, with D unclear. The CDR3 covers 12 residues. Germline lookup yields CDR1 SEHNR and CDR2 FQNEAQ (reference sequence). V shed 2 bases and J shed 3 bases, with 4 bases lying between them. In DNA, the CDR3 is TGTGCCAGCAGCTTACAGGACACTGAAGCTTTCTTT. Amino acids: CASSLQDTEAFF.

This chain joins TRBV7-9 and TRBJ2-1; 8 nucleotides line up with TRBD2. CDR1 SEHNR and CDR2 FQNEAQ come from the germline V gene (reference sequence). This CDR3 has 16 amino acids. V was clipped by 2 bases and J by 7 bases; unmatched bases: 10. CDR3 nucleotides: TGTGCCAGCAGCTTAATCGGAGCGGGAGAGGTGAATGAGCAGTTCTTC. This encodes CASSLIGAGEVNEQFF.